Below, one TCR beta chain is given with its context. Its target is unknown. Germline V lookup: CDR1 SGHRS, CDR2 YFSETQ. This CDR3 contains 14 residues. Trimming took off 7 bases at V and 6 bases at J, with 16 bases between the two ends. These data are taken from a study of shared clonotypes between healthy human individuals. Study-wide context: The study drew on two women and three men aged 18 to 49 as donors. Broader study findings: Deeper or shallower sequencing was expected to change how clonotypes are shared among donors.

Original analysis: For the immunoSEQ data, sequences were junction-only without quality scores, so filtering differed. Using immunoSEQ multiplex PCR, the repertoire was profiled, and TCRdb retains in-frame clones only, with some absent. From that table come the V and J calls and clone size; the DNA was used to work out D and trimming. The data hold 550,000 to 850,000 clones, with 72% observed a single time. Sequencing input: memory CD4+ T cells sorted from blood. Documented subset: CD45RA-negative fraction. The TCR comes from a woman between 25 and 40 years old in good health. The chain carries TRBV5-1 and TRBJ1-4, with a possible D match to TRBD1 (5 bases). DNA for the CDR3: TGCGCCAGCCGCCCGGGGGTAGGTGATGAAAAACTGTTTTTT. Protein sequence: CASRPGVGDEKLFF.